These 19 T cell receptor beta chains were all obtained from the same sample, sequenced in a study of cytomegalovirus exposure and HLA in healthy donors (dated by TCRdb to about 2017). Libraries came from the immunoSEQ multiplex PCR assay. TCRdb obtained this table from immuneACCESS and retained in-frame rearrangements with V and J assigned. These tables miss some clones; where compared with another copy, unresolved V genes account for less than half of the shortfall, and the remainder is unexplained. This sample holds about 66,000 clones; about 97% were observed only once. Under 2% of the sample is taken by the ten largest. Material: PBMCs. Receptors originate from a woman in her late teens or twenties in good health and CMV-seropositive.

The chain has TRBV27 and TRBJ1-1; a possible D gene is TRBD1 (5 bases). The germline gives CDR1 MNHEY, CDR2 SMNVEV (reference sequence). The CDR3 sequence is 12 residues long. V was pared by 3 bases and J by 8 bases, with 10 bases between. The CDR3: CASSLGGGEAFF. The CDR3 nucleotides read TGTGCCAGCAGTTTGGGGGGAGGAGAAGCTTTCTTT.

This clone was picked up one time. V usage is TRBV6-4 and J usage is TRBJ2-3; 12 bases are shared with TRBD2. Trimming took 11 bases from V and 2 from J; bases not matched to a gene: 8. Germline CDR1 is MRHNA and CDR2 is SNTAGT. The CDR3 extends over 15 amino acids. CDR3 nucleotides: TGTGCCGCCACTAGCGGGAGGCAGTACACAGATACGCAGTATTTT. Amino acid sequence: CAATSGRQYTDTQYF.

The gene calls are TRBV9 and TRBJ2-6; D is possibly TRBD1 (5 bases). This CDR3 has 15 residues. The ends were cut back, 6 bases at V and 3 bases at J, with 13 bases in the middle. Looked up from germline, CDR1 is SGDLS and CDR2 is YYNGEE. The CDR3 DNA reads TGTGCCAGCACAATTGGGCAGGGTGGGGCCAACGTCCTGACTTTC. Translating it yields CASTIGQGGANVLTF.

The genes are TRBV30 and TRBJ2-7; 13 nucleotides line up with TRBD2. The CDR3 loop spans 18 amino acids. The ends lost 4 bases at V and 2 bases at J; junction bases unmatched: 14. The germline gives CDR1 GTSNPN, CDR2 SVGIG (reference sequence). Here the CDR3 DNA reads TGTGCCTGGAATGGCCGTCGGACTAGCGGGAGTCAAGCCTACGAGCAGTACTTC. Residues: CAWNGRRTSGSQAYEQYF.

In this sample, this clone turned up once. The gene calls are TRBV27 and TRBJ2-1, with D possibly matching TRBD2 (6 bases). Trimming took 3 bases from V and 7 from J, leaving 10 bases between them. Germline V CDR1 and CDR2: MNHEY, SMNVEV (reference sequence). CDR3 size: 13 residues. The CDR3 sequence: CASSLTRGNEQFF. CDR3 in DNA: TGTGCCAGCAGTTTGACTAGAGGTAATGAGCAGTTCTTC.

The chain's CDR3 is CASSGRGRDFADTQYF. For the CDR3, the DNA is TGTGCCAGCAGCGGAAGGGGCAGGGACTTCGCAGATACGCAGTATTTT. The genes are TRBV7-9 and TRBJ2-3, with D possibly matching TRBD2 (6 bases). The length of the CDR3 is 16 residues. The V gene lost 5 bases and the J gene lost 4 bases, with 19 bases spanning the gap. In germline, CDR1 is SEHNR, CDR2 FQNEAQ (reference sequence). Supplemented by reference TRBV7-9 and TRBJ2-3, the full variable domain reads DTGVSQNPRHKITKRGQNVTFRCDPISEHNRLYWYRQTLGQGPEFLTYFQNEAQLEKSRLLSDRFSAERPKGSFSTLEIQRTEQGDSAMYLCASSGRGRDFADTQYFGPGTRLTVL.

For the CDR3, the DNA is TGTGCCAGCAAACCCCCCGGGACACGGAATGGGGAGCAGTTCTTC. Its translation is CASKPPGTRNGEQFF. The J gene is TRBJ2-1, the V gene TRBV28; TRBD1 might be the D (6 bases). Deletions cut 7 bases from V and 10 bases from J, with 23 bases between. Germline CDR1 and CDR2: MDHEN and SYDVKM. This CDR3 spans 15 amino acids.

The J gene is TRBJ2-3, the V gene TRBV28, with 9 bases that match TRBD2. Germline values: CDR1 MDHEN, CDR2 SYDVKM. V trimming: 6 bases; J trimming: 4 bases; junction bases outside the gene matches: 11. CDR3 length: 16 residues. The CDR3 sequence is CASSLIAGDLPDTQYF. In DNA, the CDR3 is TGTGCCAGCAGCCTTATAGCGGGAGACCTGCCAGATACGCAGTATTTT.

The J gene is TRBJ2-7, the V gene TRBV27; 10 bases fit TRBD2. Germline V gene lookup returns CDR1 MNHEY and CDR2 SMNVEV (reference sequence). Unmatched junction bases numbered 10, after V lost 2 bases and J lost 3 bases. The CDR3 has 17 residues. Written as DNA, the CDR3 is TGTGCCAGCAGTTTAGGGTTCCCTCTAGCGGGAGTCTACGAGCAGTACTTC. It encodes CASSLGFPLAGVYEQYF.

The V call is TRBV6-5, the J call TRBJ1-2, with D possibly TRBD1 on 5 matching bases. Germline-derived CDR1 and CDR2 are MNHEY and SVGAGI. The CDR3 totals 13 residues. Trimming took 2 bases from V and 4 from J, leaving 8 bases between them. Here the CDR3 DNA reads TGTGCCAGCAGTTACGACAGAATCTATGGCTACACCTTC. Amino acid sequence: CASSYDRIYGYTF.

The chain combines TRBV4-1 with TRBJ2-2; 10 nucleotides match TRBD1. In germline, CDR1 is MGHRA, CDR2 YSYEKL. CDR3 size: 17 residues. The junction had 4 bases not matched to a gene; V was cut back by 3 bases and J by 0 bases. As DNA, the CDR3 is TGCGCCAGCAGCCAGGGGGGACAGGGGACGAACACCGGGGAGCTGTTTTTT. Protein sequence: CASSQGGQGTNTGELFF.

V and J are TRBV25-1 and TRBJ2-1; unclear D gene. With 4 bases removed from V and 6 bases from J, the gap between germline ends came to 19 bases. Germline V CDR1 and CDR2: MGHDK, SYGVNS. The CDR3 contains 16 residues. The CDR3 region is CASSGQTIGRFNEQFF. The DNA of the CDR3 is TGTGCCAGCAGTGGGCAGACAATCGGCAGGTTCAATGAGCAGTTCTTC.

This chain joins TRBV9 and TRBJ2-5; no clear D gene. The CDR3 totals 16 residues. Looked up from germline, CDR1 is SGDLS and CDR2 is YYNGEE. Between the trimmed V and J ends, which lost 2 bases and 0 bases, there was a span of 14 bases. The chain's CDR3 is CASSVADNLYQETQYF. The CDR3 DNA is TGTGCCAGCAGCGTCGCAGACAACCTGTACCAAGAGACCCAGTACTTC. Using reference TRBV9 and TRBJ2-5 for the parts outside the CDR3, the full variable domain is DSGVTQTPKHLITATGQRVTLRCSPRSGDLSVYWYQQSLDQGLQFLIQYYNGEERAKGNILERFSAQQFPDLHSELNLSSLELGDSALYFCASSVADNLYQETQYFGPGTRLLVL.

The V gene is TRBV9, the J gene TRBJ1-2; the match to TRBD1 covers 8 bases. Germline CDR1 reads SGDLS; CDR2 reads YYNGEE. With 0 bases clipped from V and 4 bases from J, the junction kept 5 bases outside the gene matches. The CDR3 is made up of 15 amino acids. The CDR3 sequence: CASSVEQGAGYGYTF. The CDR3 DNA reads as TGTGCCAGCAGCGTAGAGCAGGGGGCTGGCTATGGCTACACCTTC.

This chain joins TRBV5-1 and TRBJ2-3, with a possible D match to TRBD2 (6 bases). The CDR3 has 14 amino acids. Trimming stripped 3 bases from V and 2 bases from J, with 10 bases between. Germline values: CDR1 SGHRS, CDR2 YFSETQ. CDR3 region: CASSSSGVTDTQYF. CDR3 bases: TGCGCCAGCAGCTCTTCGGGGGTCACAGATACGCAGTATTTT. The full variable domain, its missing parts supplied by reference TRBV5-1 and TRBJ2-3, is KAGVTQTPRYLIKTRGQQVTLSCSPISGHRSVSWYQQTPGQGLQFLFEYFSETQRNKGNFPGRFSGRQFSNSRSEMNVSTLELGDSALYLCASSSSGVTDTQYFGPGTRLTVL.

This chain uses TRBV27 with TRBJ2-7; the D gene is possibly TRBD1 (5 bases). The CDR3 contains 11 residues. Germline lookup yields CDR1 MNHEY and CDR2 SMNVEV (reference sequence). Trimming shortened V by 9 bases and J by 3 bases, and 9 bases separated the two germline ends. In DNA, the CDR3 is TGTGCCAGTAGGGGCCTCTACGAGCAGTACTTC. As protein: CASRGLYEQYF.

This chain links TRBV5-6 with TRBJ2-3; TRBD1 matches at 10 bases. The germline V gene has CDR1 SGHDT and CDR2 YYEEEE. The CDR3 has 15 residues. V was clipped by 5 bases and J by 2 bases; unmatched bases: 5. In DNA, the CDR3 is TGTGCCAGCAGTCCCGGGACAGGGGACACAGATACGCAGTATTTT. This codes for CASSPGTGDTDTQYF.

The chain joins TRBV7-6 to TRBJ2-3; D is undetermined. Trimming shortened V by 3 bases and J by 0 bases, and 7 bases separated the two germline ends. This CDR3 is 14 amino acids long. CDR1 is SGHVS and CDR2 is FNYEAQ in the germline V gene. The CDR3 reads CASSLYKSTDTQYF. DNA for the CDR3: TGTGCCAGCAGCTTGTACAAGAGCACAGATACGCAGTATTTT. Looking up the rest from reference TRBV7-6 and TRBJ2-3 gives the full variable domain: GAGVSQSPRYKVTKRGQDVALRCDPISGHVSLYWYRQALGQGPEFLTYFNYEAQQDKSGLPNDRFSAERPEGSISTLTIQRTEQRDSAMYRCASSLYKSTDTQYFGPGTRLTVL.

The genes are TRBV5-1 and TRBJ2-2; TRBD1 matches at 7 bases. CDR3 length: 13 amino acids. Germline lookup yields CDR1 SGHRS and CDR2 YFSETQ. V trimming: 7 bases; J trimming: 3 bases; junction bases outside the gene matches: 3. The CDR3, as DNA: TGCGCCAGCCACAGGGGTTACACCGGGGAGCTGTTTTTT. It specifies CASHRGYTGELFF.